These T cell receptor beta chains were read from a single sample in a study of patients and donors after allogeneic stem cell transplantation. TCRdb re-derived calls from the RT-PCR reads in MiXCR, one entry per CDR3 protein. The table shows approximately 160,000 distinct CDR3 sequences, with about 24% occurring only once. The sequenced sample consisted of blood, either unsorted or a sorted T cell fraction (not recorded which). The source is a human donor who was either an allogeneic HSCT recipient or a stem cell or donor lymphocyte infusion donor (not recorded which). It is not recorded whose cells these are; they may come from a transplant donor. The CDR3 runs from the conserved cysteine through the conserved F or W. Each record gives: J gene, V gene, D gene, CDR3 protein. D genes are given only for firm matches.

j_gene: TRBJ1-1; v_gene: TRBV7-2; d_gene: NA; CDR3aa: CASSLAFRNTEAFF
j_gene: TRBJ1-1; v_gene: TRBV7-9; d_gene: NA; CDR3aa: CASSFEGTHMNTEAFF
j_gene: TRBJ1-1; v_gene: TRBV12-3/TRBV12-4; d_gene: NA; CDR3aa: CASSFGSMNTEAFF
j_gene: TRBJ1-1; v_gene: TRBV13; d_gene: TRBD1; CDR3aa: CASRRGQQNTEAFF
j_gene: TRBJ2-2; v_gene: TRBV12-3/TRBV12-4; d_gene: NA; CDR3aa: CASSLGRRANTGELFF
j_gene: TRBJ2-1; v_gene: TRBV20-1; d_gene: NA; CDR3aa: CSASSRGQSSYNEQFF
j_gene: TRBJ1-5; v_gene: TRBV12-3/TRBV12-4; d_gene: NA; CDR3aa: CASSLVWMQPQHF
j_gene: TRBJ1-1; v_gene: TRBV20-1; d_gene: NA; CDR3aa: CSATRARNTEAFF
j_gene: TRBJ2-5; v_gene: TRBV10-3; d_gene: NA; CDR3aa: CAISETLPPSRQETQYF
j_gene: TRBJ2-2; v_gene: TRBV5-1; d_gene: NA; CDR3aa: CASSLTGWTGELFF
j_gene: TRBJ1-5; v_gene: TRBV12-3/TRBV12-4; d_gene: NA; CDR3aa: CASSPWDSNQPQHF
j_gene: TRBJ1-2; v_gene: TRBV20-1; d_gene: NA; CDR3aa: CSAREDGANYGYTF
j_gene: TRBJ2-1; v_gene: TRBV3-1; d_gene: TRBD2; CDR3aa: CASSHLAGGPRDEQFF
j_gene: TRBJ2-3; v_gene: TRBV5-1; d_gene: TRBD1; CDR3aa: CASSLGDRNTDTQYF
j_gene: TRBJ1-4; v_gene: TRBV7-9; d_gene: NA; CDR3aa: CAAARTATNEKLFF
j_gene: TRBJ2-3; v_gene: TRBV29-1; d_gene: TRBD2; CDR3aa: CSDKTSGSPPDTQYF
j_gene: TRBJ1-5; v_gene: TRBV5-1; d_gene: NA; CDR3aa: CASSSPGGSRGNQPQHF
j_gene: TRBJ2-2; v_gene: TRBV12-3/TRBV12-4; d_gene: NA; CDR3aa: CASSSFWEASNTGELFF
j_gene: TRBJ1-1; v_gene: TRBV12-3/TRBV12-4; d_gene: NA; CDR3aa: CASSLGADNLNTEAFF
j_gene: TRBJ1-1; v_gene: TRBV12-3/TRBV12-4; d_gene: TRBD1; CDR3aa: CASSWTGRTEAFF
j_gene: TRBJ1-2; v_gene: TRBV29-1; d_gene: TRBD1; CDR3aa: CSVPGTGNGYTF
j_gene: TRBJ2-2; v_gene: TRBV6-2/TRBV6-3; d_gene: TRBD2; CDR3aa: CASSYPGLVHTGELFF
j_gene: TRBJ2-1; v_gene: TRBV7-8; d_gene: NA; CDR3aa: CASSSHLGEIRNEQFF
j_gene: TRBJ2-2; v_gene: TRBV7-6; d_gene: NA; CDR3aa: CASSLGSYRDHGELFF
j_gene: TRBJ1-5; v_gene: TRBV10-3; d_gene: NA; CDR3aa: CAISEGRSNQPQHF
j_gene: TRBJ2-1; v_gene: TRBV9; d_gene: NA; CDR3aa: CASSVGGAVNEQFF
j_gene: TRBJ1-1; v_gene: TRBV20-1; d_gene: NA; CDR3aa: CSAKIPGQTIRNSNTEAFF
j_gene: TRBJ1-4; v_gene: TRBV27; d_gene: NA; CDR3aa: CASSGGYLATNEKLFF
j_gene: TRBJ1-2; v_gene: TRBV6-4; d_gene: NA; CDR3aa: CASSDGLGGQGLNYGYTF
j_gene: TRBJ1-1; v_gene: TRBV5-1; d_gene: TRBD1; CDR3aa: CASSPGGRNTEAFF
j_gene: TRBJ1-1; v_gene: TRBV5-1; d_gene: TRBD1; CDR3aa: CASSSSAGGLYYPNTEAFF
j_gene: TRBJ2-5; v_gene: TRBV5-6; d_gene: NA; CDR3aa: CASSFERETQYF
j_gene: TRBJ2-3; v_gene: TRBV9; d_gene: TRBD1; CDR3aa: CASSSSDRARKVDTQYF